This is a list of T cell receptor beta chains from one sample in a study of vaccination effects on CD4 cells after COVID-19. Assay used: immunoSEQ multiplex PCR; TCRdb lists only in-frame clones, some missing. Here the sample spans roughly 50,000 clones, nearly 80% being singletons. Antigen specificity for these receptors is unknown. The starting material was CD4+ T cells from PBMCs cultured with HCoV-OC43 spike peptides, obtained before COVID-19 vaccination. The source is a human donor who received a COVID-19 vaccine. The CDR3 runs from the conserved cysteine through the conserved F or W. A D gene is named only where the DNA matches it firmly. Rows give clone size only sometimes, using once, few, many, or a class for an expanded clone.

clone size	V gene	J gene	D gene	CDR3 protein	CDR3 DNA
NA	TRBV3-1/TRBV3-2	TRBJ2-1	TRBD2	CASRDMTSGGADYNEQFF	TGTGCCAGCAGGGATATGACTAGCGGGGGGGCTGACTACAATGAGCAGTTCTTC
NA	TRBV5-1	TRBJ1-5	NA	CASSPHQPQHF	TGCGCCAGCAGCCCACATCAGCCCCAGCATTTT
NA	TRBV24-1	TRBJ2-3	NA	CATSDLRGETDTQYF	TGTGCCACCAGTGATTTGCGTGGGGAGACAGATACGCAGTATTTT
NA	TRBV5-8	TRBJ2-1	NA	CASSLQGISINEQFF	TGTGCCAGCAGCTTGCAGGGGATATCTATTAATGAGCAGTTCTTC
NA	TRBV7-3	TRBJ2-1	NA	CASSLTLHSSYNEQFF	TGTGCCAGCAGCTTAACGTTGCATAGCTCCTACAATGAGCAGTTCTTC
NA	TRBV27	TRBJ2-1	NA	CASSNVYEQFF	TGTGCCAGCAGTAATGTCTATGAGCAGTTCTTC
few	TRBV24-1	TRBJ1-6	TRBD1	CATSAGQSNSPLHF	TGTGCCACCAGTGCGGGACAGTCAAATTCACCCCTCCACTTT
NA	TRBV24-1	TRBJ2-1	NA	CATSGAQSDSVHNEQFF	TGTGCCACCAGTGGTGCCCAGTCGGACTCCGTCCACAATGAGCAGTTCTTC
NA	TRBV5-1	TRBJ2-1	NA	CASSLGAVYNEQFF	TGCGCCAGCAGCTTGGGCGCGGTCTACAATGAGCAGTTCTTC
NA	TRBV10-1	TRBJ2-3	NA	CASSESWASGTDTQYF	TGCGCCAGCAGTGAGTCCTGGGCAAGCGGCACAGATACGCAGTATTTT
NA	TRBV18	TRBJ1-4	NA	CASSLTGGENEKLFF	TGTGCCAGCTCTCTCACGGGGGGAGAGAATGAAAAACTGTTTTTT
NA	TRBV24-1	TRBJ1-2	TRBD1	CAKTGDGYTF	TGTGCCAAGACAGGGGATGGCTACACCTTC
few	TRBV4-1	TRBJ1-6	NA	CASSQDLGGSNSPLHF	TGCGCCAGCAGCCAAGATTTGGGGGGCTCTAATTCACCCCTCCACTTT
NA	TRBV19	TRBJ2-2	NA	CASSISTGELFF	TGTGCCAGTAGTATTAGCACCGGGGAGCTGTTTTTT
NA	TRBV5-1	TRBJ2-6	NA	CASSLGGYGANVLTF	TGCGCCAGCAGCTTGGGAGGGTATGGGGCCAACGTCCTGACTTTC
NA	TRBV6-5	TRBJ1-5	NA	CASNEDTPNNQPQHF	TGTGCCAGCAACGAAGACACGCCTAACAATCAGCCCCAGCATTTT
few	TRBV18	TRBJ1-2	NA	CASSPRQVDYGYTF	TGTGCCAGCTCACCACGGCAGGTGGACTATGGCTACACCTTC
NA	TRBV7-2	TRBJ1-5	TRBD1	CASRRPGQGFQPQHF	TGTGCCAGCAGAAGGCCGGGACAGGGATTCCAGCCCCAGCATTTT
NA	TRBV18	TRBJ2-5	TRBD1	CASSPGQYQETQYF	TGTGCCAGCTCACCGGGACAGTACCAAGAGACCCAGTACTTC
NA	TRBV12-3/TRBV12-4	TRBJ2-3	TRBD1	CASSRRDRAQYF	TGTGCCAGCAGTCGTAGGGACAGGGCGCAGTATTTT
NA	TRBV10-1	TRBJ2-3	TRBD2	CASSDRGGLGDTQYF	TGCGCCAGCAGTGATCGGGGGGGCCTGGGAGATACGCAGTATTTT
NA	TRBV7-9	TRBJ2-3	NA	CASSLGHWDTQYF	TGTGCCAGCAGCTTAGGGCATTGGGATACGCAGTATTTT
NA	TRBV7-8	TRBJ2-4	TRBD1	CASSLDRGDIQYF	TGTGCCAGCAGCTTAGACAGGGGTGACATTCAGTACTTC
NA	TRBV19	TRBJ1-4	NA	CASSSLSSGEKLFF	TGTGCCAGTAGCTCCCTTTCCAGCGGGGAAAAACTGTTTTTT
NA	TRBV12-3/TRBV12-4	TRBJ2-1	TRBD2	CASSRAGNEQFF	TGTGCCAGCAGCAGAGCGGGGAATGAGCAGTTCTTC
NA	TRBV7-2	TRBJ2-5	NA	CASSDYWGGQGQETQYF	TGTGCCAGCAGCGACTATTGGGGGGGGCAGGGGCAAGAGACCCAGTACTTC
NA	TRBV6-1	TRBJ2-1	TRBD2	CASSELAGPYNEQFF	TGTGCCAGCAGTGAACTAGCGGGACCCTACAATGAGCAGTTCTTC
NA	TRBV24-1	TRBJ1-1	NA	CATSDPGTAEAFF	TGTGCCACCAGTGACCCTGGGACGGCGGAAGCTTTCTTT
NA	TRBV18	TRBJ1-1	NA	CASSLQLHLTHTEAFF	TGTGCCAGCTCACTACAGTTACACCTAACTCACACTGAAGCTTTCTTT
NA	TRBV4-1	TRBJ1-1	NA	CASSQSGSKGMTFF	TGCGCCAGCAGCCAATCCGGGTCAAAGGGGATGACTTTCTTT
NA	TRBV6-5	TRBJ2-4	NA	CASSYERWGKNIQYF	TGTGCCAGCAGTTACGAGAGATGGGGCAAAAACATTCAGTACTTC
once	TRBV25-1	TRBJ2-1	NA	CASSEYGGNEQFF	TGTGCCAGCAGTGAATATGGTGGGAATGAGCAGTTCTTC
NA	TRBV29-1	TRBJ1-4	NA	CSVAVPTNEKLFF	TGCAGCGTTGCGGTCCCGACTAATGAAAAACTGTTTTTT
NA	TRBV4-3	TRBJ1-5	NA	CASSQGRGDPQHF	TGCGCCAGCAGCCAAGGCCGGGGGGACCCCCAGCATTTT
once	TRBV18	TRBJ1-1	NA	CASSPSVDTEAFF	TGTGCCAGCTCACCATCTGTTGACACTGAAGCTTTCTTT
NA	TRBV19	TRBJ2-5	TRBD1	CASSMGTGRETQYF	TGTGCCAGTAGTATGGGGACAGGGCGAGAGACCCAGTACTTC
NA	TRBV5-1	TRBJ2-1	NA	CASSLGLKSSYNEQFF	TGCGCCAGCAGCTTAGGGTTAAAGAGCTCCTACAATGAGCAGTTCTTC
NA	TRBV27	TRBJ1-1	NA	CASSLSGSEAFF	TGTGCCAGCAGTTTGTCAGGATCTGAAGCTTTCTTT